The sequence of this T cell receptor (beta chain) was determined in a study of cytomegalovirus exposure and HLA in healthy donors. Overall study results and limits: Follow-up analysis seemed to connect common viral pathogens with several of the most significant clusters identified. In a later analysis, TCR beta V- and J-gene trimming was associated with a missense DCLRE1C variant. The authors excluded some V segments, including TRBV6-2 and TRBV6-3, as indistinguishable.

For this clone: What it binds is not known.

13 Jbeta primers and 60 Vbeta primers were used for the PCR. Assay: immunoSEQ multiplex PCR; the TCRdb copy retains only in-frame clones and omits some. The sample has some 200,000 clones; 80% to 85% are singletons. The CDR3 has 13 amino acids. The source of this sequence is a man aged 35 to 55 in good health and CMV-seropositive. This chain uses TRBV12-1 with TRBJ2-5; TRBD1, the table's D call, was not compared with the DNA. TRBV12-1 is reported as a pseudogene. The material sequenced was PBMCs. Written as DNA, the CDR3 is TGTGCCAGCAGCTTAGGACAGCAAGAGACCCAGTACTTC. Protein product: CASSLGQQETQYF.